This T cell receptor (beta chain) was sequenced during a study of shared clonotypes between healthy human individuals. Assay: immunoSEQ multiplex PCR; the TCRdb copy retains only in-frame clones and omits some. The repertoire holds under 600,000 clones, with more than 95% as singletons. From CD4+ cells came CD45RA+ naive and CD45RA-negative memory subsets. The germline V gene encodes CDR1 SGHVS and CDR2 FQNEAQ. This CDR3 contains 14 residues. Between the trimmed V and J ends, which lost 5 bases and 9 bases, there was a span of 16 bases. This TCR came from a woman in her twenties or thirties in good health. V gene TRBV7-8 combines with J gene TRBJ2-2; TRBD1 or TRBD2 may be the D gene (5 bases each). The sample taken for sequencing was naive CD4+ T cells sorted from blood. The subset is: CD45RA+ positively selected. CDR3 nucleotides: TGTGCCAGCAGCCGGGACGGGATTATCCGGGAGCTGTTTTTT. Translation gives CASSRDGIIRELFF.